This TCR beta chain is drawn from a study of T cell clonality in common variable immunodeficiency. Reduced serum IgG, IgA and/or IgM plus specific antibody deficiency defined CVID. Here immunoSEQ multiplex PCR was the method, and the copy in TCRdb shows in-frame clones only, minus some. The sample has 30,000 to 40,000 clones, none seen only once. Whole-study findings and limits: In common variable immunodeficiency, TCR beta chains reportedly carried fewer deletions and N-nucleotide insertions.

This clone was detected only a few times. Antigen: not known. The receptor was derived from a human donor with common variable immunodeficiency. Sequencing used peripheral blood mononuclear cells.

CDR3: CASSSGVTQPQHF. The covered CDR3 bases are TGTGCCAGCAGTTCAGGGGTCACTCAGCCC. The chain links TRBV7-2 to TRBJ1-5, with D possibly matching TRBD1 (6 bases). The read is 3 residues too short to cover the CDR3 end, so that end is filled in from the germline J gene. Germline CDR1 reads SGHTA; CDR2 reads FQGNSA. The CDR3 extends over 13 amino acids. Trimming cost V 6 bases and J 6 bases, with 12 bases left between them. The full variable domain, its missing parts supplied by reference TRBV7-2 and TRBJ1-5, is GAGVSQSPSNKVTEKGKDVELRCDPISGHTALYWYRQSLGQGLEFLIYFQGNSAPDKSGLPSDRFSAERTGGSVSTLTIQRTQQEDSAVYLCASSSGVTQPQHFGDGTRLSIL.